This T cell receptor (beta chain) was observed in a study of cytomegalovirus exposure and HLA in healthy donors. This clone was recorded only once. The antigen remains undetermined. Likely unrecorded immune exposures existed in these nominally healthy donors. Study outcomes and limitations: For most subjects, TCR beta sequences were reported to predict HLA-A and HLA-B alleles with accuracy. A later analysis found most CMV-associated TCR beta chains apparently HLA-restricted.

Primers for the PCR totalled 60 Vbeta and 13 Jbeta. Libraries were prepared by immunoSEQ multiplex PCR; TCRdb keeps only in-frame clonotypes and omits some of them. Counted here are 140,000 to 150,000 clones, almost 80% occurring once; the ten biggest clones make up less than 8%. V dropped 4 bases and J dropped 1; count of bases not matched to a gene: 11. The CDR3 contains 17 residues. CDR1 and CDR2 from the germline V gene are SGHNT and YYREEE (reference sequence). The sample taken for sequencing was PBMCs. The sequence derives from a woman in her forties in good health and CMV-seropositive. The chain recombines TRBV5-4 with TRBJ2-3; 8 nucleotides agree with TRBD1. DNA for the CDR3: TGTGCCAGCAGCCAAGAAAGCACAGGGGGAGGCACAGATACGCAGTATTTT. Its translation is CASSQESTGGGTDTQYF. Based on the CDR3 plus reference TRBV5-4 and TRBJ2-3, the full variable domain is ETGVTQSPTHLIKTRGQQVTLRCSSQSGHNTVSWYQQALGQGPQFIFQYYREEENGRGNFPPRFSGLQFPNYSSELNVNALELDDSALYLCASSQESTGGGTDTQYFGPGTRLTVL.